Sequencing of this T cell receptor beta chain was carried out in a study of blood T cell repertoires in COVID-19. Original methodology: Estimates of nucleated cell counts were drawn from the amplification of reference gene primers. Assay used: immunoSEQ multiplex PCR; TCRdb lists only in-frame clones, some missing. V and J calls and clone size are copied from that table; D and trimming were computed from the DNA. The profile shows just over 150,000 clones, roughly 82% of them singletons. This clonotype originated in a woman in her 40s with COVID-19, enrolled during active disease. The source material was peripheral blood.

Written as DNA, the CDR3 is TGTGCCTGGAACATAGCGGGAGTACGGACCGGGGAGCTGTTTTTT. Translated, it gives CAWNIAGVRTGELFF. J is TRBJ2-2 and V is TRBV30, with 9 positions matching TRBD2. CDR1 and CDR2 (germline): GTSNPN, SVGIG (reference sequence). This CDR3 region has 15 residues. V was clipped by 4 bases and J by 5 bases; unmatched bases: 8.